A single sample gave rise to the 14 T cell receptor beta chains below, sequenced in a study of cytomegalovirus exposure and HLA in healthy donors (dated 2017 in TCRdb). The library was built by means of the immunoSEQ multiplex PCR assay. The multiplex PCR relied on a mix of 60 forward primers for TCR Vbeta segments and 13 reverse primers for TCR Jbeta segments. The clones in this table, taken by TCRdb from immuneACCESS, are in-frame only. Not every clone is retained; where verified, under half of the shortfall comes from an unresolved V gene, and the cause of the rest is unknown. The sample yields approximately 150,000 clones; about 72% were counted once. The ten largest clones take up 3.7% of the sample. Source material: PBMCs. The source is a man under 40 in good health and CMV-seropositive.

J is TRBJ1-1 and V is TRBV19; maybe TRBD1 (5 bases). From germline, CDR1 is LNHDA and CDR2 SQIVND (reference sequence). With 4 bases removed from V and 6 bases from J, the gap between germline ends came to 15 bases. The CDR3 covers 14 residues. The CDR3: CASSTSWGDSEAFF. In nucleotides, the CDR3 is TGTGCCAGTAGTACTTCCTGGGGGGACTCTGAAGCTTTCTTT.

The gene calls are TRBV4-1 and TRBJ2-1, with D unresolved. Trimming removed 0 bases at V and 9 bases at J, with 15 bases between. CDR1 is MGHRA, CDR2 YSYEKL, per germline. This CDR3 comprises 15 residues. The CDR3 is CASSQDAQPQAEQFF. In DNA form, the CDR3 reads TGCGCCAGCAGCCAAGATGCGCAGCCTCAGGCTGAGCAGTTCTTC.

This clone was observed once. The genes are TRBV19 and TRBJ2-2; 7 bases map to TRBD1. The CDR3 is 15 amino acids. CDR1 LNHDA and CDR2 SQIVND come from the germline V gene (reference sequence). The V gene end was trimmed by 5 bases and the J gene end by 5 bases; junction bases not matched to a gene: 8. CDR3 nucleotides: TGTGCCAGTAGTCTAAGACAGGGCGGAACCGGGGAGCTGTTTTTT. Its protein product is CASSLRQGGTGELFF.

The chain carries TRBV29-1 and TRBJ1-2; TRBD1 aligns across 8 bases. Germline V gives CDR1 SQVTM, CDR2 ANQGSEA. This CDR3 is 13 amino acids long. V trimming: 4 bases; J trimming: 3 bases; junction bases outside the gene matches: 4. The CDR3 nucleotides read TGCAGCGTTGCACAGGGGGAAGACTATGGCTACACCTTC. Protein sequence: CSVAQGEDYGYTF. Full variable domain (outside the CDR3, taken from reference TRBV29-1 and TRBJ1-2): SAVISQKPSRDICQRGTSLTIQCQVDSQVTMMFWYRQQPGQSLTLIATANQGSEATYESGFVIDKFPISRPNLTFSTLTVSNMSPEDSSIYLCSVAQGEDYGYTFGSGTRLTVV.

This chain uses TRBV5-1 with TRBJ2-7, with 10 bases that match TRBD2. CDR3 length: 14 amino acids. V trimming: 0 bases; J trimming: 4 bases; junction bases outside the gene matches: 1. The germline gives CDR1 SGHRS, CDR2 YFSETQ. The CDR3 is CASSLELAGYEQYF. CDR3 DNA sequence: TGCGCCAGCAGCTTGGAACTAGCGGGATACGAGCAGTACTTC.

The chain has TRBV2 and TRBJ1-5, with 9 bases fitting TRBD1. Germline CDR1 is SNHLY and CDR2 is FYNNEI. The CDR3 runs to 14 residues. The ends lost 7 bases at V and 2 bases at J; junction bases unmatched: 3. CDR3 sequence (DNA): TGTGCCAGCACCCGGACAGGGGGCAATCAGCCCCAGCATTTT. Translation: CASTRTGGNQPQHF. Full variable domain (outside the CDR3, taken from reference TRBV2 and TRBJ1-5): EPEVTQTPSHQVTQMGQEVILRCVPISNHLYFYWYRQILGQKVEFLVSFYNNEISEKSEIFDDQFSVERPDGSNFTLKIRSTKLEDSAMYFCASTRTGGNQPQHFGDGTRLSIL.

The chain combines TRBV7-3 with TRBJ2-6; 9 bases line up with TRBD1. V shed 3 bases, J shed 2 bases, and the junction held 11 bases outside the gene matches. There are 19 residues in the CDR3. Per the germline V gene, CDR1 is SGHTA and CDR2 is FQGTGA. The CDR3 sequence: CASSFTGGVFSAGANVLTF. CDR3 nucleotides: TGTGCCAGCAGCTTTACAGGGGGCGTTTTTTCGGCTGGGGCCAACGTCCTGACTTTC.

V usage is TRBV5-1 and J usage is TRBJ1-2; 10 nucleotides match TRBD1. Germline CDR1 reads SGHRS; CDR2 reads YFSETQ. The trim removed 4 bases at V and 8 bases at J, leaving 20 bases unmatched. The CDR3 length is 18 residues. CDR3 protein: CASSKTQAGQGGADGYTF. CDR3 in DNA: TGCGCCAGCAGCAAAACACAAGCCGGACAGGGGGGCGCCGACGGCTACACCTTC.

CDR3: CASSFGSPGLETQYF. The CDR3 DNA reads TGTGCCAGCAGCTTTGGTAGTCCCGGGTTGGAGACCCAGTACTTC. The rearrangement links TRBV7-2 to TRBJ2-5; unclear D gene. Germline-derived CDR1 and CDR2 are SGHTA and FQGNSA. The CDR3 length is 15 residues. Trimming shortened V by 3 bases and J by 5 bases, and 16 bases separated the two germline ends. Drawing the rest from reference TRBV7-2 and TRBJ2-5, the complete variable domain is GAGVSQSPSNKVTEKGKDVELRCDPISGHTALYWYRQSLGQGLEFLIYFQGNSAPDKSGLPSDRFSAERTGGSVSTLTIQRTQQEDSAVYLCASSFGSPGLETQYFGPGTRLLVL.

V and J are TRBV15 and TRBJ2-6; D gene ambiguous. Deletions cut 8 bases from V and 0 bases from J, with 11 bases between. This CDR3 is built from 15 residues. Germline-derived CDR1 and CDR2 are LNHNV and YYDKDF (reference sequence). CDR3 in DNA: TGTGCCACCGCACCCGGGTCCTCTGGGGCCAACGTCCTGACTTTC. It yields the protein CATAPGSSGANVLTF.

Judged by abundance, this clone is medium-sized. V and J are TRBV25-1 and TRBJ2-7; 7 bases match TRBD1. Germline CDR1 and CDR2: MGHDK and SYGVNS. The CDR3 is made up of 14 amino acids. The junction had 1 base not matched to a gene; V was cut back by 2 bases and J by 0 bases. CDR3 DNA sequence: TGTGCCAGCAGTGAAGAGGGGGCCTCCTACGAGCAGTACTTC. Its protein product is CASSEEGASYEQYF.

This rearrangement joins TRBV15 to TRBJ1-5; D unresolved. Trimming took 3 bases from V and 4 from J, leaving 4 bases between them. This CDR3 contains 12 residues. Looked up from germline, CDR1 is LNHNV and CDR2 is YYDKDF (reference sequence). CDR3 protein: CATSSQNQPQHF. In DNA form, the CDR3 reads TGTGCCACCAGCAGCCAAAATCAGCCCCAGCATTTT.

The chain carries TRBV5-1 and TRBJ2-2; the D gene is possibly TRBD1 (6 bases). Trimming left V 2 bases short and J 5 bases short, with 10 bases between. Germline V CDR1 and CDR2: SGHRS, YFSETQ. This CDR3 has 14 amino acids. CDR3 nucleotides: TGCGCCAGCAGCTTCAGAACAGGGACCGGGGAGCTGTTTTTT. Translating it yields CASSFRTGTGELFF.

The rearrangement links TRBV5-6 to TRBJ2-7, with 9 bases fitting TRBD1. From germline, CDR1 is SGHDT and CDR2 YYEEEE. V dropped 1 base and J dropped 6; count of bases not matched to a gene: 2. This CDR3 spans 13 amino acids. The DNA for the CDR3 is TGTGCCAGCAGCTTGACAGGGGGCCCCGAGCAGTACTTC. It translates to CASSLTGGPEQYF.